This is a list of T cell receptor beta chains from one sample in a study of early T cells in non-severe SARS-CoV-2 infection. TCRdb fed the 5' RACE reads into MiXCR, producing one record per CDR3 protein. The sample lists tens of thousands of distinct CDR3 sequences, about 5% seen once, with around 14% in the top ten. The sample was whole blood. The source of these receptors is an adult who was a healthcare worker with PCR-confirmed SARS-CoV-2 infection or an uninfected control (not recorded which). CDR3s include the opening cysteine and the closing phenylalanine or tryptophan. D genes are given only for firm matches. Clone size is shown for a subset of rows, as once, few, many or a class of expanded clone.

v_gene: TRBV6-1; d_gene: NA; abundance: NA; j_gene: TRBJ2-5; CDR3nt: TGTGCCAGCACCGCCGGAGCCGCGGGCAAAGAGACCCAGTACTTC; CDR3aa: CASTAGAAGKETQYF
v_gene: TRBV12-3/TRBV12-4; d_gene: TRBD2; abundance: many; j_gene: TRBJ2-5; CDR3nt: TGTGCCAGCACCCTTGGACTAGCGGGGGCGGTGGTGACCCAGTACTTC; CDR3aa: CASTLGLAGAVVTQYF
v_gene: TRBV29-1; d_gene: NA; abundance: few; j_gene: TRBJ2-7; CDR3nt: TGCAGCGTTGAAGAGCAGGGGAGGTACGAGCAGTACTTC; CDR3aa: CSVEEQGRYEQYF
v_gene: TRBV6-6; d_gene: NA; abundance: NA; j_gene: TRBJ1-4; CDR3nt: TGTGCCAGCAAGGGGCGGGCAACTAATGAAAAACTGTTTTTT; CDR3aa: CASKGRATNEKLFF
v_gene: TRBV11-2; d_gene: NA; abundance: many; j_gene: TRBJ2-7; CDR3nt: TGTGCCAGCAGCCACGGACTCCTGCAGTACTTC; CDR3aa: CASSHGLLQYF
v_gene: TRBV11-1; d_gene: NA; abundance: many; j_gene: TRBJ2-7; CDR3nt: TGTGCCAGCAGCTTAGCTCCGGGAATTCTCGGCGAGCAGTACTTC; CDR3aa: CASSLAPGILGEQYF
v_gene: TRBV27; d_gene: NA; abundance: many; j_gene: TRBJ1-6; CDR3nt: TGTGCCAGCAGTTGGAGGGGCCGTAATTCACCCCTCCACTTT; CDR3aa: CASSWRGRNSPLHF
v_gene: TRBV7-2; d_gene: NA; abundance: many; j_gene: TRBJ1-2; CDR3nt: TGTGCCAGCAGCTTAGACTATGGCTACACCTTC; CDR3aa: CASSLDYGYTF
v_gene: TRBV9; d_gene: NA; abundance: many; j_gene: TRBJ2-7; CDR3nt: TGTGCCAGCAGCGTAAAGGGGGGCCTGCAGTACTTC; CDR3aa: CASSVKGGLQYF
v_gene: TRBV4-2; d_gene: NA; abundance: many; j_gene: TRBJ1-5; CDR3nt: TGTGCCAGCAGCCAAGATAGGGCAGGGCCTGGGCCCCAGCATTTT; CDR3aa: CASSQDRAGPGPQHF
v_gene: TRBV18; d_gene: NA; abundance: few; j_gene: TRBJ1-1; CDR3nt: TGTGCCAGCTCATCCCCGGATAGGAACACTGAAGCTTTCTTT; CDR3aa: CASSSPDRNTEAFF
v_gene: TRBV19; d_gene: TRBD2; abundance: few; j_gene: TRBJ2-1; CDR3nt: TGTGCCAGTAGTAGGGTCGGGACTAGCTCCTACAATGAGCAGTTCTTC; CDR3aa: CASSRVGTSSYNEQFF
v_gene: TRBV3-1; d_gene: TRBD2; abundance: few; j_gene: TRBJ2-5; CDR3nt: TGTGCCAGCAGAACTAGCGGGGGCCCTGTGACCCAGTACTTC; CDR3aa: CASRTSGGPVTQYF
v_gene: TRBV5-6; d_gene: NA; abundance: few; j_gene: TRBJ2-5; CDR3nt: TGTGCCAGCAGCTTTGCCAGGCGTGAGACCCAGTACTTC; CDR3aa: CASSFARRETQYF
v_gene: TRBV9; d_gene: NA; abundance: many; j_gene: TRBJ1-4; CDR3nt: TGTGCCAGCAGCGTAGGAGGTGGAGGGTTTACTAATGAAAAACTGTTTTTT; CDR3aa: CASSVGGGGFTNEKLFF
v_gene: TRBV12-3/TRBV12-4; d_gene: TRBD1; abundance: few; j_gene: TRBJ2-4; CDR3nt: TGTGCCAGCAGTTGGACCTCAGGGGGCTCTGGAAACATTCAGTACTTC; CDR3aa: CASSWTSGGSGNIQYF
v_gene: TRBV7-2; d_gene: NA; abundance: many; j_gene: TRBJ2-3; CDR3nt: TGTGCCAGCAGCCTGTACGGGGCTCAGATAACGCAGTATTTT; CDR3aa: CASSLYGAQITQYF
v_gene: TRBV3-1; d_gene: NA; abundance: many; j_gene: TRBJ2-3; CDR3nt: TGTGCCAGCAGCCAGGAGCCTGCCTCAGGAACTAGCACAGATACGCAGTATTTT; CDR3aa: CASSQEPASGTSTDTQYF
v_gene: TRBV12-3/TRBV12-4; d_gene: NA; abundance: many; j_gene: TRBJ2-1; CDR3nt: TGTGCCAGCAGCCGACTAGGGGCCGTCGACAATGAGCAGTTCTTC; CDR3aa: CASSRLGAVDNEQFF
v_gene: TRBV11-2; d_gene: NA; abundance: many; j_gene: TRBJ2-1; CDR3nt: TGTGCCAGCAGCGAATACAATGAGCAGTTCTTC; CDR3aa: CASSEYNEQFF
v_gene: TRBV14; d_gene: TRBD1; abundance: few; j_gene: TRBJ2-1; CDR3nt: TGTGCCAGCAGCCACAGATGGCCAGGGGACAGGGCTTACAATGAGCAGTTCTTC; CDR3aa: CASSHRWPGDRAYNEQFF
v_gene: TRBV6-1; d_gene: TRBD1; abundance: many; j_gene: TRBJ1-1; CDR3nt: TGTGCCAGCATGATCGACAGGGGTGTGCCTGAAGCTTTCTTT; CDR3aa: CASMIDRGVPEAFF
v_gene: TRBV7-9; d_gene: TRBD1; abundance: NA; j_gene: TRBJ1-4; CDR3nt: TGTGCCAGCAGCTCCCGGATGGGACAGGGGTCGTTGTCGACTAATGAAAAACTGTTTTTT; CDR3aa: CASSSRMGQGSLSTNEKLFF
v_gene: TRBV20-1; d_gene: TRBD1; abundance: medium-sized; j_gene: TRBJ1-4; CDR3nt: TGCAGTGCACACCTTTCTACAGGGGCTAATGAAAAACTGTTTTTT; CDR3aa: CSAHLSTGANEKLFF
v_gene: TRBV4-3; d_gene: NA; abundance: many; j_gene: TRBJ1-4; CDR3nt: TGCGCCAGCAGCCAAGATCTTCGGGGGGCTGCTACTAATGAAAAACTGTTTTTT; CDR3aa: CASSQDLRGAATNEKLFF
v_gene: TRBV18; d_gene: NA; abundance: many; j_gene: TRBJ1-1; CDR3nt: TGTGCCAGCTCACCAAAAGGGGAGGGGATCACTGAAGCTTTCTTT; CDR3aa: CASSPKGEGITEAFF
v_gene: TRBV5-1; d_gene: NA; abundance: many; j_gene: TRBJ2-7; CDR3nt: TGCGCCAGCAGCTTGGGAGCCTACGAGCAGTACTTC; CDR3aa: CASSLGAYEQYF
v_gene: TRBV6-2/TRBV6-3; d_gene: NA; abundance: many; j_gene: TRBJ2-5; CDR3nt: TGTGCCAGCAGTTACTCGAGGGGTTTGGGGACCCAGTACTTC; CDR3aa: CASSYSRGLGTQYF
v_gene: TRBV7-2; d_gene: NA; abundance: many; j_gene: TRBJ2-2; CDR3nt: TGTGCCAGCAGCCTGGACCGGGGAAAAGGTGACAAGCTGTTTTTT; CDR3aa: CASSLDRGKGDKLFF
v_gene: TRBV29-1; d_gene: NA; abundance: many; j_gene: TRBJ2-4; CDR3nt: TGCAGCGTTGTCGGGCAGGGGGGCAAAAACATTCAGTACTTC; CDR3aa: CSVVGQGGKNIQYF